Each of the 3 T cell receptor beta chains below was sequenced from the same sample in a study of T cell responses to AZD1222 COVID-19 vaccine. Clones were read by immunoSEQ multiplex PCR, and TCRdb kept only the in-frame ones, dropping some. The sample holds around 160,000 clones, about 81% seen once. The input for sequencing was peripheral blood, taken on day 0 of MenACWY control vaccination. The receptors shown here come from an adult in good health.

J is TRBJ2-7 and V is TRBV11-2, with TRBD1 identical over 7 bases. CDR3 size: 12 residues. Per the germline V gene, CDR1 is SGHAT and CDR2 is FQNNGV. Trimming at V came to 5 bases and at J to 9 bases, leaving 7 bases not matched to a gene. CDR3 coding DNA: TGTGCCAGCAGCCCCGGACAGGATGCGCAGTACTTC. This codes for CASSPGQDAQYF.

This chain uses TRBV7-9 with TRBJ2-1, with a weak D call TRBD1 (5 bases). From germline, CDR1 is SEHNR and CDR2 FQNEAQ (reference sequence). This CDR3 contains 14 residues. Trimming stripped 6 bases from V and 5 bases from J, with 14 bases between. For the CDR3, the DNA is TGTGCCAGCAGTCCTAAGGTAGGGGACAATGAGCAGTTCTTC. Residues: CASSPKVGDNEQFF.

This clone was seen more than once but under ten times. This chain links TRBV6-1 with TRBJ2-7; D gene ambiguous. The V gene lost 2 bases and the J gene lost 3 bases, with 8 bases spanning the gap. The V gene's germline CDR1 is MNHNS and CDR2 SASEGT. The CDR3 extends over 13 amino acids. The CDR3 protein is CASSERVSYEQYV. The CDR3 DNA follows: TGTGCCAGCAGTGAAAGGGTAAGCTACGAGCAGTACGTC.